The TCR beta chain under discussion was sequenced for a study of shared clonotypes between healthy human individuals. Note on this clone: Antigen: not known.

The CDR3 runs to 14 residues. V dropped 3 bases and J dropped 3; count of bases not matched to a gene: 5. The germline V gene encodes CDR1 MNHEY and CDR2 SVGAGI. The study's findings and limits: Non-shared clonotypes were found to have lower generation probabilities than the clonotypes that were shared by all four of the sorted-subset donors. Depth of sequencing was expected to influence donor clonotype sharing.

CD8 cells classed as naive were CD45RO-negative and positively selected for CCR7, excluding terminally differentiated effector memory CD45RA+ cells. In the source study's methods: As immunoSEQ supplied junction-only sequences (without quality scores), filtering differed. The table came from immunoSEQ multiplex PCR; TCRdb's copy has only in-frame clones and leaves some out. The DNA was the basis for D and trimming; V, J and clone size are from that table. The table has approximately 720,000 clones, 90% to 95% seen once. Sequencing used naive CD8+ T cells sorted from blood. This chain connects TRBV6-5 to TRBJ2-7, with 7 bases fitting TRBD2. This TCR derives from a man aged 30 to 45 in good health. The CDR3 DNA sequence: TGTGCCAGCAGTTATGGCGGGAGAGGCTACGAGCAGTACTTC. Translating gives CASSYGGRGYEQYF.